These 22 T cell receptor beta chains were all obtained from the same sample, sequenced in a study of T cells after yellow fever vaccination (dated by TCRdb to the late 2010s). Libraries came from 5' RACE. Sequenced on an Illumina NovaSeq 6000. Starting from the raw public reads, TCRdb applied fastp trimming at Q25, assembled clones with MiXCR and retained in-frame beta chains. For every CDR3 protein sequence, its rows merge into one entry that carries the most common genes and DNA. This sample has a few hundred thousand distinct CDR3 sequences in its table, and approximately 3.9% of those were observed once. The ten largest clones take up less than 25% of the sample. The treatment or condition tag for this specimen amounts to: live attenuated yellow fever vaccine strain. The source material was PBMCs, sampled 5 days after the yellow fever booster vaccination. These receptors were collected from a man younger than 35 who received the YFV17D yellow fever vaccine.

This clonotype was detected ten times or more. The V gene is TRBV24-1, the J gene TRBJ2-2, with D uncertain. The CDR3 spans 15 residues. V gave up 3 bases and J gave up 2 bases, with 9 bases separating them. The germline CDR1 and CDR2 sequences are KGHDR and SFDVKD. The CDR3 coding sequence is TGTGCCACCAGTGATACTTCGGGTAACACCGGGGAGCTGTTTTTT. Protein: CATSDTSGNTGELFF.

This clonotype was counted ten times or more. V gene TRBV2 combines with J gene TRBJ2-7, with a weak D call TRBD2 (5 bases). The V and J ends lost 8 bases and 3 bases respectively, with 14 bases between them. The CDR3 is made up of 13 amino acids. Germline assignment: CDR1 SNHLY and CDR2 FYNNEI. CDR3: CASGVGRDYEQYV. CDR3 DNA: TGTGCCAGCGGAGTAGGCCGGGACTACGAGCAGTACGTC.

This clonotype was detected ten times or more. The V and J genes are TRBV20-1 and TRBJ2-1; 10 positions agree with TRBD1. From germline, CDR1 is DFQATT and CDR2 SNEGSKA (reference sequence). The junction had 8 bases not matched to a gene; V was cut back by 1 base and J by 8 bases. The CDR3 contains 15 residues. In nucleotides, the CDR3 is TGCAGTGCTAGAGCCCATACGACAGGGGGCGATGAGCAGTTCTTC. This translates into CSARAHTTGGDEQFF.

This chain joins TRBV12-3 or TRBV12-4 and TRBJ2-2; 7 positions agree with TRBD2. The CDR3 spans 15 residues. Unmatched junction bases numbered 4, after V lost 3 bases and J lost 3 bases. The CDR3: CASSLRLADTGELFF. The CDR3 bases are TGTGCCAGCAGTTTGAGGCTAGCGGACACCGGGGAGCTGTTTTTT.

This clonotype was seen a few times. A read error may produce the germline difference seen at one junction end. The chain carries TRBV7-3 and TRBJ2-1, with D perhaps TRBD2 (5 bases). Germline values: CDR1 SGHTA, CDR2 FQGTGA. The CDR3 covers 16 residues. In DNA form, the CDR3 reads TGTGCCAGCAGCTTAATAAGCGGCGTTTCCTACAATGAGCAGTTATTC. This translates into CASSLISGVSYNEQLF.

This clonotype has more than one count but fewer than ten. The rearrangement joins TRBV4-3 to TRBJ2-7; D may correspond to TRBD1 or TRBD2 (5 bases each). This CDR3 contains 16 residues. V gave up 6 bases and J gave up 3 bases, with 21 bases separating them. The germline CDR1 and CDR2 sequences are LGHNA and YSLEER. CDR3 in amino acids: CASSRKTQGSGYEQYF. DNA of the CDR3: TGCGCCAGCAGTCGAAAAACTCAGGGAAGCGGCTACGAGCAGTACTTC.

In this sample, this clonotype turned up a few times. The CDR3 DNA follows: TGTGCCACCAGTGATGATAACAGGGGGCTCCTAAACACCGGGGAGCTGTTTTTT. It specifies CATSDDNRGLLNTGELFF. The V call is TRBV24-1, the J call TRBJ2-2; 9 nucleotides align to TRBD1. Germline V gives CDR1 KGHDR, CDR2 SFDVKD. The trim removed 3 bases at V and 2 bases at J, leaving 9 bases unmatched. The CDR3 is 18 amino acids.

This clonotype came up a few times. The chain links TRBV2 to TRBJ1-1; D not resolved. The germline V gene encodes CDR1 SNHLY and CDR2 FYNNEI. The CDR3 contains 14 residues. V lost 7 bases and J 5 bases, leaving 17 bases between the germline ends. Written as DNA, the CDR3 is TGTGCCAGCACTCGACCGAGCTCGGGGACTGAAGCTTTCTTT. This codes for CASTRPSSGTEAFF.

The table lists this clonotype with a few counts. J is TRBJ1-2 and V is TRBV28; D gene ambiguous. The CDR3 contains 12 residues. Trimming pared 2 bases from V and 9 bases from J, leaving 10 bases between. CDR1 MDHEN and CDR2 SYDVKM come from the germline V gene. CDR3 DNA sequence: TGTGCCAGCAGTTTAAGGACGGTCAGCTACACCTTC. Its protein product is CASSLRTVSYTF.

This clonotype was picked up a small number of times. The chain couples TRBV4-3 to TRBJ1-6; TRBD1 agrees at 8 bases. The ends lost 4 bases at V and 9 bases at J; junction bases unmatched: 8. The CDR3 has 15 residues. Germline loops: CDR1 LGHNA, CDR2 YSLEER. The DNA for the CDR3 is TGCGCCAGCAGCCCAGGGACAGGATTTGGTTCACCCCTCCACTTT. It codes for CASSPGTGFGSPLHF.

This clonotype appeared many times. The chain couples TRBV10-3 to TRBJ2-3, with D unclear. The CDR3 is 10 residues long. The germline V and J ends were trimmed by 4 bases and 8 bases, with 4 bases remaining between them. CDR1 ENHRY and CDR2 SYGVKD come from the germline V gene. DNA of the CDR3: TGTGCCATCAGTGCCGGTACGCAGTATTTT. Its protein product is CAISAGTQYF.

The rearrangement uses TRBV20-1 and TRBJ2-7, with 7 bases that match TRBD2. Trimming took 6 bases from V and 6 from J; bases not matched to a gene: 14. The V gene's germline CDR1 is DFQATT and CDR2 SNEGSKA (reference sequence). The CDR3 consists of 14 residues. DNA of the CDR3: TGCAGTGCCCGAATTGAGGGGAGGGTCTTCGAGCAGTACGTC. Translation: CSARIEGRVFEQYV.

CDR3 sequence reads: CASSVYGTGDSPLHF. The DNA for the CDR3 is TGTGCCAGCAGCGTATATGGGACAGGGGATTCACCCCTCCACTTT. The chain employs TRBV9 and TRBJ1-6; 10 nucleotides line up with TRBD1. This CDR3 is built from 15 residues. V lost 1 base to trimming and J lost 8 bases; unmatched junction nucleotides: 3. The germline V gene has CDR1 SGDLS and CDR2 YYNGEE.

This clonotype has ten or more counts. J is TRBJ2-1 and V is TRBV10-3; TRBD2 agrees at 7 bases. Germline CDR1 ENHRY, CDR2 SYGVKD. The CDR3 consists of 15 residues. With 6 bases clipped from V and 8 bases from J, the junction kept 13 bases outside the gene matches. Written as DNA, the CDR3 is TGTGCCATCAGCCCGGGGGGAGCGGGTGGGGATGAGCAGTTCTTC. Translation gives CAISPGGAGGDEQFF.

This clonotype has at least ten counts. The chain combines TRBV5-1 with TRBJ2-1, with 9 bases lining up with TRBD2. CDR1 SGHRS and CDR2 YFSETQ come from the germline V gene. V trimming: 1 base; J trimming: 8 bases; junction bases outside the gene matches: 16. The CDR3 loop spans 18 amino acids. The DNA of the CDR3 is TGCGCCAGCAGCTTGAGTAGGCTAGCGGGGCCCCACGGGGATGAGCAGTTCTTC. Translating it yields CASSLSRLAGPHGDEQFF.

This clonotype was counted many times. The chain joins TRBV7-9 to TRBJ2-2; D may be TRBD2 (7 bases). CDR3 length equals 17 residues. Trimming stripped 5 bases from V and 4 bases from J, with 20 bases between. Germline assignment: CDR1 SEHNR and CDR2 FQNEAQ (reference sequence). The CDR3 DNA sequence: TGTGCCAGCAGCCCCCCCGGACGGGGGGCGCGCACCGGGGAGCTGTTTTTT. Its protein product is CASSPPGRGARTGELFF.

V is TRBV13 and J is TRBJ1-2; TRBD1 aligns across 7 bases. This CDR3 is built from 15 residues. Germline trimming cut 5 bases from V and 5 bases from J; bases unmatched to any gene: 11. Germline loops: CDR1 PRHDT, CDR2 FYEKMQ (reference sequence). The CDR3 DNA sequence: TGTGCCAGCAGCGCCGGCGGGACAGAACGATATGGCTACACCTTC. It codes for CASSAGGTERYGYTF.

This clonotype was observed at least ten times. The chain's CDR3 is CSAKQGAGYTF. The CDR3 coding sequence is TGCAGTGCTAAGCAGGGTGCTGGCTACACCTTC. The V call is TRBV20-1, the J call TRBJ1-2; TRBD1 is a possible D gene (5 bases). V was pared by 4 bases and J by 7 bases, with 10 bases between. The CDR3 contains 11 residues. The germline gives CDR1 DFQATT, CDR2 SNEGSKA (reference sequence).

V gene TRBV5-1 combines with J gene TRBJ2-2; possible D gene TRBD2, 6 bases. V gave up 1 base and J gave up 5 bases, with 21 bases separating them. CDR1 SGHRS and CDR2 YFSETQ come from the germline V gene. This CDR3 spans 18 amino acids. The chain's CDR3 is CASSLSSQVLRGTGELFF. The CDR3 nucleotides read TGCGCCAGCAGCTTGAGTTCCCAGGTTCTCCGGGGGACCGGGGAGCTGTTTTTT.

This clonotype has just a few counts. This chain uses TRBV7-2 with TRBJ1-1; D perhaps matches TRBD1 (6 bases). Trimming shortened V by 5 bases and J by 5 bases, and 18 bases separated the two germline ends. The CDR3 runs 15 residues. The germline V gene has CDR1 SGHTA and CDR2 FQGNSA. CDR3 DNA: TGTGCCAGCAGCCCATATCAGGGGCTGTGGACTGAAGCTTTCTTT. The encoded protein is CASSPYQGLWTEAFF.

The chain has TRBV27 and TRBJ1-2; D may be TRBD1 (6 bases). Trimming left V 3 bases short and J 5 bases short, with 13 bases between. The CDR3 is made up of 14 amino acids. The V gene's germline CDR1 is MNHEY and CDR2 SMNVEV (reference sequence). CDR3 sequence: CASSFNGRGYGYTF. The CDR3 region has the DNA TGTGCCAGCAGTTTTAACGGCAGGGGATATGGCTACACCTTC.

This clonotype occurred many times. The V gene is TRBV7-6, the J gene TRBJ1-1; no clear D. Per the germline V gene, CDR1 is SGHVS and CDR2 is FNYEAQ. V gave up 1 base and J gave up 1 base, with 4 bases separating them. CDR3 size: 13 residues. The CDR3 here is CASSLEQNTEAFF. Written as DNA, the CDR3 is TGTGCCAGCAGCTTAGAACAGAACACTGAAGCTTTCTTT.